The clone carrying this T cell receptor (beta chain) occurred once. Germline CDR1 reads MNHEY; CDR2 reads SVGAGI. This CDR3 contains 15 residues. V lost 8 bases and J lost 5, with 18 bases in between. Investigators profiled TCR beta VDJ and CDR3 from genomic DNA template. TCRdb itself ran the reads through MiXCR, one entry per CDR3 protein. The sample lists some 280,000 distinct CDR3 sequences; around three fifths were seen once. The data are from a study of CD8+CD57+ T cells in acquired aplastic anemia. The chain joins TRBV6-5 to TRBJ2-2; no reliable D call. This TCR was recovered from a human donor with severe aplastic anemia or a healthy control (not recorded which). The sample consisted of sorted CD4+, CD8+, or CD8+CD57+ T cells (not recorded which) from PBMCs. Written as DNA, the CDR3 is TGTGCCAGCCTAGTCGACGGCAGTTTTACCGGGGAGCTGTTTTTT. This codes for CASLVDGSFTGELFF.